This T cell receptor (beta chain) comes out of a study of early T cells in non-severe SARS-CoV-2 infection. Overall study findings and caveats: Database matching using VDJdb favored anti-spike CD8 responses, with private and CD4 specificities left missing.

Researchers attached unique molecular identifiers to individual cDNA molecules. In TCRdb, the 5' RACE reads were re-called with MiXCR into one record per CDR3 protein. The sample carries 100,000 to 140,000 distinct CDR3 sequences, approximately 10% recorded once. Germline V gene lookup returns CDR1 SGHVS and CDR2 FQNEAQ. The CDR3 runs to 15 residues. The J segment lost 8 bases and the V segment lost 5 bases, leaving 10 bases of the junction unmatched. This clonotype was detected a few times. Its antigen is undetermined. The sequenced sample was whole blood. The sequence was obtained from an adult who was a healthcare worker with PCR-confirmed SARS-CoV-2 infection or an uninfected control (not recorded which). This chain uses TRBV7-8 with TRBJ1-4, with TRBD1 matching 8 bases. For the CDR3, the DNA is TGTGCCAGCAGCCCTAAGCAGGGGGCGAGAGAAAAACTGTTTTTT. This translates into CASSPKQGAREKLFF.